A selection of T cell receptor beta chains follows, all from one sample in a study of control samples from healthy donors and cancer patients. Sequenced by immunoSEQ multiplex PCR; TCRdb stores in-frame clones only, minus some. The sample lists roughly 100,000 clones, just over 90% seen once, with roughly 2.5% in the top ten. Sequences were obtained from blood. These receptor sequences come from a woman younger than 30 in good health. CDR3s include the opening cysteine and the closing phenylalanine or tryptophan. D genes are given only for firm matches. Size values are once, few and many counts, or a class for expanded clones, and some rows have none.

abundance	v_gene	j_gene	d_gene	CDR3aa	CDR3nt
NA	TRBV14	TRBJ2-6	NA	CASSQESPLGANVLTF	TGTGCCAGCAGCCAAGAGAGCCCACTCGGGGCCAACGTCCTGACTTTC
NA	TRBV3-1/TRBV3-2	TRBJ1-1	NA	CASSRQSAEAFF	TGTGCCAGCAGCCGGCAGAGCGCTGAAGCTTTCTTT
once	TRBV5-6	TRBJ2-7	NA	CASSLVGVGYEQYF	TGTGCCAGCAGCTTGGTGGGGGTTGGCTACGAGCAGTACTTC
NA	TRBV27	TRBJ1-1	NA	CASSLMWEGPTTKAFF	TGTGCCAGCAGTTTAATGTGGGAAGGGCCGACTACTAAAGCTTTCTTT
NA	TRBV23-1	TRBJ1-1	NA	CASSQSGGATEAFF	TGCGCCAGCAGTCAATCGGGGGGGGCTACCGAAGCTTTCTTT
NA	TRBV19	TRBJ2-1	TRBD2	CASSIGAPSGRPLADQFF	TGTGCCAGTAGTATAGGGGCCCCCAGCGGGAGGCCGCTGGCTGACCAGTTCTTC
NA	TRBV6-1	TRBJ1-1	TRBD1	CASSEASGGEAFF	TGTGCCAGCAGCGAGGCGTCAGGGGGTGAAGCTTTCTTT
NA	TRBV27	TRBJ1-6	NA	CASSLSGWDKNSPLHF	TGTGCCAGCAGTTTATCCGGGTGGGATAAGAATTCACCCCTCCACTTT
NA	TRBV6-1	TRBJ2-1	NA	CASSETRDFNEQFF	TGTGCCAGCAGTGAAACAAGGGACTTCAATGAGCAGTTCTTC
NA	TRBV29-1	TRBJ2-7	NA	CSVTGPLPYEQYF	TGCAGCGTCACCGGGCCCTTACCCTACGAGCAGTACTTC
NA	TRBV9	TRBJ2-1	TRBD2	CASSVITGTSAIEQFF	TGTGCCAGCAGCGTGATTACCGGGACTAGCGCTATTGAGCAGTTCTTC
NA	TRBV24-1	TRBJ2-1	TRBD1	CATSKGQGRVWNEQFF	TGTGCCACCAGTAAGGGACAGGGGCGTGTTTGGAATGAGCAGTTCTTC
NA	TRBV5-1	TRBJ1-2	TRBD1	CASSIQGAYGYTF	TGCGCCAGCAGCATACAGGGGGCCTATGGCTACACCTTC
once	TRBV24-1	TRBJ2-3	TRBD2	CATEGVSGGTDTQYF	TGTGCCACCGAAGGGGTGAGCGGGGGCACAGATACGCAGTATTTT
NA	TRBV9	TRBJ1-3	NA	CASSAGNSGNTIYF	TGTGCCAGCAGCGCCGGGAACTCTGGAAACACCATATATTTT
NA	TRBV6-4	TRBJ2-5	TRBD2	CASSGGSGTQYF	TGTGCCAGCAGCGGGGGGTCTGGGACCCAGTACTTC
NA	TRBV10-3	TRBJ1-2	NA	CATRAPGVDGYTF	TGTGCCACCAGGGCTCCCGGTGTGGATGGCTACACCTTC
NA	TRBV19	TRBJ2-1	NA	CASTGEPGISYNEQFF	TGTGCCAGTACCGGGGAACCAGGGATATCCTACAATGAGCAGTTCTTC
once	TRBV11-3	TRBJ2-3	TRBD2	CASSTGTSGGADTQYF	TGTGCCAGCAGCACGGGGACTAGCGGGGGGGCGGATACGCAGTATTTT
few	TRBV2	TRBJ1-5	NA	CASSDGGTQPQHF	TGTGCCAGCAGTGACGGAGGGACCCAGCCCCAGCATTTT
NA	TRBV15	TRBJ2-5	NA	CATSRALGKAAGETQYF	TGTGCCACCAGCAGAGCCCTTGGGAAGGCCGCCGGAGAGACCCAGTACTTC
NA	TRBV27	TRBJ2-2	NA	CASSFGQSNTGELFF	TGTGCCAGCAGTTTCGGACAATCGAACACCGGGGAGCTGTTTTTT
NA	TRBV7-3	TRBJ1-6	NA	CASSSEGTYNSPLHF	TGTGCCAGCAGCTCCGAGGGTACCTATAATTCACCCCTCCACTTT
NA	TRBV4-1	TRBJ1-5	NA	CASSQSDMGMGNQPQHF	TGCGCCAGCAGCCAAAGCGATATGGGAATGGGCAATCAGCCCCAGCATTTT
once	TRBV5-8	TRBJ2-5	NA	CASRDDRYQETQYF	TGTGCCAGCAGAGACGACCGATACCAAGAGACCCAGTACTTC
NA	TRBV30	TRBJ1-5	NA	CAWSAGSVRNQPQHF	TGTGCCTGGAGCGCGGGCAGCGTACGCAATCAGCCCCAGCATTTT
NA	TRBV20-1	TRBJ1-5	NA	CSARGGGPQHF	TGCAGTGCTAGGGGAGGGGGGCCCCAGCATTTT
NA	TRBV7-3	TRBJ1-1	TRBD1	CASSPLGRDTGGAGTEAFF	TGTGCCAGCAGCCCTTTAGGGAGGGACACAGGGGGGGCAGGCACTGAAGCTTTCTTT
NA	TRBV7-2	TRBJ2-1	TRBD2	CASSLSLAGGPYEQFF	TGTGCCAGCAGCTTATCTCTAGCGGGAGGGCCTTATGAGCAGTTCTTC
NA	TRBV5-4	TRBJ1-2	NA	CASSLGQRYYGYTF	TGTGCCAGCAGCTTAGGACAAAGATACTATGGCTACACCTTC
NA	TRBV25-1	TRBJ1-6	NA	CASSGRSYNSPLHF	TGTGCCAGCAGCGGACGGTCCTATAATTCACCCCTCCACTTT
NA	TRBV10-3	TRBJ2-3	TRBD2	CAISDFGTSGASDTQYF	TGTGCCATCAGTGACTTTGGGACTAGCGGGGCATCAGATACGCAGTATTTT
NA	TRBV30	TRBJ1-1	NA	CAWSGGIGAEAFF	TGTGCCTGGAGTGGAGGGATTGGCGCTGAAGCTTTCTTT
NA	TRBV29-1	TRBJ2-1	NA	CSVDVVQNNEQFF	TGCAGCGTTGACGTAGTCCAAAACAATGAGCAGTTCTTC
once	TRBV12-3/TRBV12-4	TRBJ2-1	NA	CASSLRLVTSRFF	TGTGCCAGCAGTTTAAGGCTCGTAACTTCTCGGTTCTTC
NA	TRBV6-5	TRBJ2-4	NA	CASSNPWGAKNIQYF	TGTGCCAGCAGCAACCCATGGGGGGCCAAAAACATTCAGTACTTC
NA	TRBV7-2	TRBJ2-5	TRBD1	CASSQDRGETQYF	TGTGCCAGCAGCCAGGACAGGGGAGAGACCCAGTACTTC
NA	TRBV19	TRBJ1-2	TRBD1	CASSTRDRGVYGYTF	TGTGCCAGTAGTACACGGGACAGGGGAGTCTATGGCTACACCTTC
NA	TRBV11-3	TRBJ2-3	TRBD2	CASSVLAGGDTQYF	TGTGCCAGCAGCGTCCTAGCGGGAGGGGATACGCAGTATTTT
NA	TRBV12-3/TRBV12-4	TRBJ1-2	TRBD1	CASSGRQGMGYTF	TGTGCCAGCAGTGGGAGACAGGGAATGGGCTACACCTTC